These 30 T cell receptor beta chains came from one sample sequenced in a study of cytomegalovirus exposure and HLA in healthy donors. Method: immunoSEQ multiplex PCR; TCRdb's copy keeps in-frame clones and lacks some. This table holds 150,000 to 200,000 clones, around nine tenths found once. Material: PBMCs. Receptors were obtained from a young woman in good health and CMV-seropositive.

This chain uses TRBV5-1 with TRBJ2-1; D possibly corresponds to TRBD1 (6 bases). The CDR3 runs 16 residues. Germline-derived CDR1 and CDR2 are SGHRS and YFSETQ. V dropped 1 base and J dropped 0 bases, with 11 bases sitting between them. Here the CDR3 reads CASSLRQASSYNEQFF. In DNA, the CDR3 is TGCGCCAGCAGCTTGAGACAGGCTAGCTCCTACAATGAGCAGTTCTTC.

The V and J genes are TRBV9 and TRBJ2-1; weak D call: TRBD2 (6 bases). The length of the CDR3 is 14 residues. Germline CDR1 SGDLS, CDR2 YYNGEE. The V end lost 7 bases, the J end lost 8 bases, and 19 bases lay between the germline ends. DNA for the CDR3: TGTGCCAGCGGCCTGGGACTGGCTAGGGATGAGCAGTTCTTC. Translating it yields CASGLGLARDEQFF.

The chain employs TRBV28 and TRBJ2-3; TRBD1 matches at 9 bases. In germline, CDR1 is MDHEN, CDR2 SYDVKM. This CDR3 contains 14 residues. The V segment lost 6 bases and the J segment 5 bases; nucleotides outside the gene matches: 6. The CDR3 spells CASRQDRGIDTQYF. As DNA, the CDR3 is TGTGCCAGCAGGCAGGACAGGGGAATAGATACGCAGTATTTT.

This chain uses TRBV11-2 with TRBJ2-7; 11 bases align to TRBD2. The CDR3 consists of 15 residues. CDR1 is SGHAT and CDR2 is FQNNGV in the germline V gene. The ends lost 7 bases at V and 4 bases at J; junction bases unmatched: 9. The CDR3 here is CASTLSLAGGYEQYF. CDR3 sequence (DNA): TGTGCCAGCACCTTGAGCCTAGCGGGAGGTTACGAGCAGTACTTC. Full variable domain (remainder filled in from reference TRBV11-2 and TRBJ2-7): EAGVAQSPRYKIIEKRQSVAFWCNPISGHATLYWYQQILGQGPKLLIQFQNNGVVDDSQLPKDRFSAERLKGVDSTLKIQPAKLEDSAVYLCASTLSLAGGYEQYFGPGTRLTVT.

The chain is built from TRBV2 and TRBJ2-3; no firm D call. Trimming took 3 bases from V and 4 from J, leaving 11 bases between them. The CDR3 is 14 amino acids. Germline values: CDR1 SNHLY, CDR2 FYNNEI. The DNA for the CDR3 is TGTGCCAGCAGTGATTATCCCCAGGCAGATACGCAGTATTTT. Protein product: CASSDYPQADTQYF.

The chain is built from TRBV9 and TRBJ2-3; TRBD2 matches at 13 bases. CDR3 length: 16 amino acids. Trimming at V came to 4 bases and at J to 2 bases, leaving 4 bases not matched to a gene. The V gene's germline CDR1 is SGDLS and CDR2 YYNGEE. The CDR3 here is CASSIGTSGDTDTQYF. The CDR3 DNA reads as TGTGCCAGCAGCATCGGGACTAGCGGGGACACAGATACGCAGTATTTT.

This chain joins TRBV29-1 and TRBJ1-2; TRBD1 agrees at 7 bases. V trimming: 5 bases; J trimming: 0 bases; junction bases outside the gene matches: 6. The CDR3 is made up of 14 amino acids. Germline V CDR1 and CDR2: SQVTM, ANQGSEA. CDR3 sequence (DNA): TGCAGCGTTACAGGGGCCCATACTAACTATGGCTACACCTTC. This translates into CSVTGAHTNYGYTF.

V usage is TRBV6-5 and J usage is TRBJ2-3; 7 bases match TRBD2. The CDR3 runs to 14 residues. Per germline, CDR1 MNHEY and CDR2 SVGAGI. V lost 7 bases to trimming and J lost 0 bases; unmatched junction nucleotides: 4. In DNA form, the CDR3 reads TGTGCCAGCACCCGGGGGGAAAGCACAGATACGCAGTATTTT. Translating it yields CASTRGESTDTQYF.

This clone was detected only once. This sequence joins TRBV29-1 and TRBJ2-7; the match to TRBD1 covers 8 bases. The germline gives CDR1 SQVTM, CDR2 ANQGSEA. With 7 bases clipped from V and 2 bases from J, the junction kept 10 bases outside the gene matches. The CDR3 covers 14 residues. The CDR3 is CSAWGQANPYEQYF. In DNA form, the CDR3 reads TGCAGCGCTTGGGGACAGGCAAACCCCTACGAGCAGTACTTC.

The chain is built from TRBV6-6 and TRBJ2-1, with 11 bases fitting TRBD1. The length of the CDR3 is 15 residues. V lost 8 bases to trimming and J lost 3 bases; unmatched junction nucleotides: 6. The germline V gene has CDR1 MNHNY and CDR2 SVGAGI (reference sequence). In nucleotides, the CDR3 is TGTGCCAGCCGCACCGGGACAGGGGGCTACAATGAGCAGTTCTTC. This translates into CASRTGTGGYNEQFF.

CDR3 residues: CASSPGLAGLTDTQYF. The CDR3 nucleotides read TGTGCCAGCTCACCGGGACTAGCGGGGCTCACAGATACGCAGTATTTT. This chain joins TRBV18 and TRBJ2-3, with 13 bases lining up with TRBD2. Germline values: CDR1 KGHSH, CDR2 LQKENI. J was trimmed by 2 bases and V by 3 bases; bases with no gene match: 2. The CDR3 spans 16 residues.

The chain carries TRBV29-1 and TRBJ1-1, with 7 bases that match TRBD1. Germline CDR1 is SQVTM and CDR2 is ANQGSEA. The CDR3 loop spans 12 amino acids. The junction had 6 bases not matched to a gene; V was cut back by 6 bases and J by 5 bases. The CDR3 loop reads CSVDRVETEAFF. The CDR3 coding sequence is TGCAGCGTCGACAGGGTTGAGACTGAAGCTTTCTTT.

This clone occurred a few times. The chain is built from TRBV6-1 and TRBJ1-3, with 8 bases lining up with TRBD1. Per germline, CDR1 MNHNS and CDR2 SASEGT. CDR3 length equals 15 residues. V trimming: 4 bases; J trimming: 0 bases; junction bases outside the gene matches: 2. The DNA for the CDR3 is TGTGCCAGCAGTGTGACAGGGGACTCTGGAAACACCATATATTTT. Its protein product is CASSVTGDSGNTIYF.

The chain employs TRBV7-9 and TRBJ2-7; possible D gene TRBD1, 6 bases. CDR1 and CDR2 from the germline V gene are SEHNR and FQNEAQ (reference sequence). V dropped 5 bases and J dropped 5 bases, with 19 bases sitting between them. The CDR3 length is 15 residues. The CDR3 is CASSLTRDKSHEQYF. The CDR3 nucleotides are TGTGCCAGCAGCCTAACCCGGGACAAAAGTCACGAGCAGTACTTC.

The chain joins TRBV18 to TRBJ2-1, with D hard to call. The CDR3 totals 15 residues. The germline gives CDR1 KGHSH, CDR2 LQKENI. V was trimmed by 3 bases and J by 4 bases, leaving 13 bases between them. The CDR3 protein is CASSPTYGAYNEQFF. The CDR3 nucleotides read TGTGCCAGCTCACCTACCTATGGTGCTTACAATGAGCAGTTCTTC. The variable domain in full, with the rest retrieved from reference TRBV18 and TRBJ2-1, is NAGVMQNPRHLVRRRGQEARLRCSPMKGHSHVYWYRQLPEEGLKFMVYLQKENIIDESGMPKERFSAEFPKEGPSILRIQQVVRGDSAAYFCASSPTYGAYNEQFFGPGTRLTVL.

A single count supports this clone. The chain recombines TRBV9 with TRBJ2-3, with D perhaps TRBD2 (5 bases). CDR3 length: 14 amino acids. Germline CDR1 and CDR2: SGDLS and YYNGEE. Trimming removed 4 bases at V and 6 bases at J, with 15 bases between. The CDR3, as DNA: TGTGCCAGCAGCAAGAACCGAGGGTCGGATACGCAGTATTTT. Protein: CASSKNRGSDTQYF.

The V gene is TRBV7-9, the J gene TRBJ1-4; D may be TRBD1 (5 bases). In germline, CDR1 is SEHNR, CDR2 FQNEAQ (reference sequence). The ends were cut back, 5 bases at V and 7 bases at J, with 14 bases in the middle. CDR3 size: 14 residues. The CDR3 is CASSPDILGEKLFF. Here the CDR3 DNA reads TGTGCCAGCAGCCCGGACATTTTGGGTGAAAAACTGTTTTTT.

In its sample, this clone was seen once. CDR3 sequence: CASSLLSIGVYNEQFF. The CDR3 DNA sequence: TGTGCCAGCAGTTTATTGAGTATCGGTGTATACAATGAGCAGTTCTTC. The chain carries TRBV28 and TRBJ2-1; the D is unclear. V was pared by 1 base and J by 4 bases, with 14 bases between. Germline CDR1 and CDR2: MDHEN and SYDVKM. The CDR3 loop spans 16 amino acids.

J is TRBJ2-7 and V is TRBV9, with 11 nucleotides matching TRBD1. Unmatched junction bases numbered 11, after V lost 3 bases and J lost 3 bases. This CDR3 comprises 17 residues. CDR1 and CDR2 (germline): SGDLS, YYNGEE. The CDR3 sequence: CASSADPRTGGLYEQYF. The CDR3 nucleotides read TGTGCCAGCAGCGCCGACCCGCGGACAGGGGGCCTCTACGAGCAGTACTTC.

There are a few counts of this clone. V gene TRBV11-2 combines with J gene TRBJ1-4; D is possibly TRBD1 (5 bases). V gave up 0 bases and J gave up 9 bases, with 11 bases separating them. This CDR3 contains 14 residues. Germline V CDR1 and CDR2: SGHAT, FQNNGV. In nucleotides, the CDR3 is TGTGCCAGCAGCTTAGATCGGTCAGGGCAAAAACTGTTTTTT. Translated: CASSLDRSGQKLFF.

The chain uses TRBV21-1 and TRBJ1-1; the table's D call of TRBD1 was not tested on the DNA. TRBV21-1 is a known pseudogene. The CDR3 is made up of 17 amino acids. The CDR3 is CASSNPQGYKGRTEAFF. In DNA, the CDR3 is TGTGCCAGCAGCAATCCTCAAGGCTACAAGGGGCGGACTGAAGCTTTCTTT.

The rearrangement links TRBV7-9 to TRBJ2-7; tentative D call: TRBD2 (5 bases). Germline assignment: CDR1 SEHNR and CDR2 FQNEAQ (reference sequence). This CDR3 is 15 amino acids long. V was clipped by 2 bases and J by 6 bases, with 17 bases between them. Written as DNA, the CDR3 is TGTGCCAGCAGCTTAACGTCCGCGAGAGGGAGCGAGCAGTACTTC. Translating gives CASSLTSARGSEQYF.

This clone was recorded only once. The genes are TRBV6-5 and TRBJ1-4; no definite D call. Germline CDR1 and CDR2: MNHEY and SVGAGI. Trimming took 0 bases from V and 4 from J, leaving 6 bases between them. The CDR3 is made up of 14 amino acids. CDR3 protein: CASSYSRGNEKLFF. CDR3 nucleotides: TGTGCCAGCAGTTACTCCCGGGGTAATGAAAAACTGTTTTTT.

The gene calls are TRBV5-4 and TRBJ2-6; 7 nucleotides match TRBD2. The germline gives CDR1 SGHNT, CDR2 YYREEE (reference sequence). Trimming removed 9 bases from V and 1 base from J; junction bases left unmatched: 7. This CDR3 has 15 amino acids. Written as DNA, the CDR3 is TGTGCCACCTCACGGCGGGGGTCTGGGGCCAACGTCCTGACTTTC. Protein product: CATSRRGSGANVLTF.

The J gene is TRBJ2-1, the V gene TRBV11-2, with TRBD1 matching 9 bases. The germline CDR1 and CDR2 sequences are SGHAT and FQNNGV. The CDR3 is 16 residues long. With 4 bases clipped from V and 9 bases from J, the junction kept 13 bases outside the gene matches. The DNA of the CDR3 is TGTGCCAGCAGCTCTACAGGGGGCTTTTCTCTTGCTGAGCAGTTCTTC. Protein: CASSSTGGFSLAEQFF.

This clone has a single count. The V call is TRBV4-3, the J call TRBJ2-7; tentatively, D is TRBD1 (5 bases). The ends were cut back, 0 bases at V and 5 bases at J, with 20 bases in the middle. The length of the CDR3 is 17 residues. Germline V gene sequence: CDR1 LGHNA, CDR2 YSLEER. The CDR3 region is CASSQDLYSTATNEQYF. The CDR3, as DNA: TGCGCCAGCAGCCAAGATCTTTACTCGACAGCAACCAACGAGCAGTACTTC.

CDR3 protein: CASSTGGLATEAFF. In DNA form, the CDR3 reads TGTGCCAGCAGCACCGGGGGTTTAGCCACTGAAGCTTTCTTT. The chain employs TRBV7-2 and TRBJ1-1, with D perhaps matching TRBD1 (5 bases). Trimming took 5 bases from V and 4 from J, leaving 14 bases between them. Germline V lookup: CDR1 SGHTA, CDR2 FQGNSA. The CDR3 is 14 amino acids. Looking up the rest from reference TRBV7-2 and TRBJ1-1 gives the full variable domain: GAGVSQSPSNKVTEKGKDVELRCDPISGHTALYWYRQSLGQGLEFLIYFQGNSAPDKSGLPSDRFSAERTGGSVSTLTIQRTQQEDSAVYLCASSTGGLATEAFFGQGTRLTVV.

This clone was counted once. This chain joins TRBV7-3 and TRBJ2-1; 7 bases agree with TRBD1. Trimming cost V 6 bases and J 5 bases; bases outside gene matches: 13. CDR1 and CDR2 (germline): SGHTA, FQGTGA. CDR3 length: 16 amino acids. The CDR3 loop reads CASSPSRDSGDNEQFF. CDR3 DNA sequence: TGTGCCAGCAGTCCGAGCCGGGACAGTGGGGACAATGAGCAGTTCTTC.

The chain couples TRBV28 to TRBJ2-1; a weak D match, TRBD2 (7 bases). The CDR3 runs to 15 residues. CDR1 MDHEN and CDR2 SYDVKM come from the germline V gene. The germline V and J ends were trimmed by 2 bases and 7 bases, with 15 bases remaining between them. The CDR3 reads CASSLPGGRGNEQFF. The CDR3 nucleotides are TGTGCCAGCAGTTTACCCGGGGGGCGCGGGAATGAGCAGTTCTTC.

This chain joins TRBV7-2 and TRBJ1-4; TRBD1 agrees at 7 bases. CDR3 length equals 16 residues. V lost 0 bases, J lost 3 bases, and 4 bases stayed unmatched. The germline gives CDR1 SGHTA, CDR2 FQGNSA. CDR3 protein: CASSLASTGANEKLFF. The CDR3 bases are TGTGCCAGCAGCTTAGCGAGTACAGGGGCTAATGAAAAACTGTTTTTT.